This T cell receptor beta chain was captured in a study of shared clonotypes between healthy human individuals. Study background: Aged 18 to 49, the donors were a couple of women and a few men.

This CDR3 has 19 residues. Germline V gives CDR1 SGHVS, CDR2 FNYEAQ. V lost 5 bases and J lost 4; bases outside the gene matches: 13. Samples underwent the assay at deep level. The assay was immunoSEQ multiplex PCR, and TCRdb's table has in-frame clones only and misses some. The table has around 580,000 clones, about 98% seen once. Terminally differentiated effector memory CD45RA+ cells were left out of the naive CD8 fraction, which was CD45RO-negative and positively selected for CCR7. The sample was naive CD8+ T cells sorted from blood. The chain recombines TRBV7-6 with TRBJ2-3; 15 bases agree with TRBD2. The sequence was obtained from a man younger than 40 in good health. For the CDR3, the DNA is TGTGCCAGCAGCCCCGGACTAGCGGGAGGGCCAAGGTCGGCAGATACGCAGTATTTT. Amino acid sequence: CASSPGLAGGPRSADTQYF.